This T cell receptor (beta chain) was sequenced in a study of cytotoxic CD8 clonotypes in ibrutinib-treated CLL. The data were produced by immunoSEQ multiplex PCR, yet TCRdb's version contains in-frame clones alone and is incomplete. Of about 68,000 clones listed, about 64% are singletons. A single count supports this clone. This CDR3 is 18 amino acids long. The J segment lost 3 bases and the V segment lost 5 bases, leaving 14 bases of the junction unmatched. Germline V CDR1 and CDR2: LNHDA, SQIVND (reference sequence). The TCR sequence derives from a human donor with chronic lymphocytic leukemia. The chain is built from TRBV19 and TRBJ2-2; 8 bases fit TRBD1. Sequenced material: PBMCs, taken after 12 months of ibrutinib treatment. CDR3 nucleotides: TGTGCCAGTAGTTTCCGGCAGGGGGCCTGGCGGGACACCGGGGAGCTGTTTTTT. Translated: CASSFRQGAWRDTGELFF.